This paragraph reports one T cell receptor (beta chain). The data were obtained in a study of blood T cell repertoires in COVID-19. Measured with immunoSEQ multiplex PCR; TCRdb has only the in-frame clones, and not every one. The sample lists 80,000 to 100,000 clones; 80% were seen once. Trimming left V 2 bases short and J 5 bases short, with 13 bases between. The CDR3 is 14 residues long. Looked up from germline, CDR1 is SGHVS and CDR2 is FQNEAQ. The sequenced sample consisted of peripheral blood. The sequence was collected from a man over 45 who had recovered from COVID-19. The chain employs TRBV7-8 and TRBJ2-7, with D perhaps matching TRBD1 (6 bases). CDR3 region: CASSLYTGINEQYF. The CDR3, as DNA: TGTGCCAGCAGCTTATACACAGGGATAAACGAGCAGTACTTC.